This T cell receptor beta chain is from a study of cytotoxic CD8 clonotypes in ibrutinib-treated CLL. With V trimmed by 7 bases and J by 7 bases, 11 bases remained unmatched. The length of the CDR3 is 14 residues. The germline CDR1 and CDR2 sequences are GTSNPN and SVGIG (reference sequence). The assay was immunoSEQ multiplex PCR, and TCRdb's table has in-frame clones only and misses some. Of some 200,000 clones listed, about 75% are singletons. The chain is built from TRBV30 and TRBJ2-2; 8 bases are shared with TRBD1. The sequencing used PBMCs, collected after 12 months of ibrutinib treatment. This clonotype was sampled from a human donor with chronic lymphocytic leukemia. CDR3 region: CASSGQGRNGELFF. The CDR3 DNA is TGTGCCTCGTCAGGACAGGGTAGAAACGGGGAGCTGTTTTTT.